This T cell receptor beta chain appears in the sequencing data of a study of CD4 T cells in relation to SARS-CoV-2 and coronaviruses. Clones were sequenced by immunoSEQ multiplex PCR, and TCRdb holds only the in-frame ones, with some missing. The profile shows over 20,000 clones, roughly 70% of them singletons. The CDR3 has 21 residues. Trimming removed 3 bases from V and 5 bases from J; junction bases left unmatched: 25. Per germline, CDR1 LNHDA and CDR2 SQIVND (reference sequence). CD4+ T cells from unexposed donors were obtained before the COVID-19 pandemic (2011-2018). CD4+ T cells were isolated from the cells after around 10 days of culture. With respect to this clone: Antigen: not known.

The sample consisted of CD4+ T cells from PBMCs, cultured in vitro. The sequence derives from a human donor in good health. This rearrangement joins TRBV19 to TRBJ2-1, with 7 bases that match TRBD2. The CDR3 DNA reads TGTGCCAGTAGTATCTCTGAGATGGCTCCAGCGGGATGGGAGAGGGACAATGAGCAGTTCTTC. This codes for CASSISEMAPAGWERDNEQFF.